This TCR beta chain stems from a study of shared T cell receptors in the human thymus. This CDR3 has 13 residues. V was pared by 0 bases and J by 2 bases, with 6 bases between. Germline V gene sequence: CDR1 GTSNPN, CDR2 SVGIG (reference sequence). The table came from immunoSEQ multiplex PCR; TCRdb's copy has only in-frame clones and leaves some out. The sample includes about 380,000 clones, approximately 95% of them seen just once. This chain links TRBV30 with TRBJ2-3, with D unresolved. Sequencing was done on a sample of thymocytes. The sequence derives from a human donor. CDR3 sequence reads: CAWSVHTTDTQYF. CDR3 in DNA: TGTGCCTGGAGTGTACACACCACAGATACGCAGTATTTT.